The 24 T cell receptor beta chains below come from one sample, sequenced in a study of shared clonotypes between healthy human individuals. CD45RO-negative CD8 cells positively selected for CCR7 made up the naive population, which excluded terminally differentiated effector memory CD45RA+ cells. Only in-frame clones appear in the TCRdb table, and some are missing; sequencing was by immunoSEQ multiplex PCR. The sample lists about 2,200,000 clones, just over 90% seen once, with more than 1.5% in the top ten. The material sequenced was naive CD8+ T cells from PBMCs. Receptor source: a young man in good health. Some clones in this sample may be carry-over from other donors' samples.

J is TRBJ2-7 and V is TRBV6-1, with D possibly matching TRBD2 (5 bases). The germline CDR1 and CDR2 sequences are MNHNS and SASEGT. This CDR3 region has 14 residues. V was cut by 8 bases and J by 0 bases, with 14 bases left in between. The CDR3 DNA is TGTGCCAGCTGGTCCCGGCGGGCCTCCTACGAGCAGTACTTC. This sequence encodes CASWSRRASYEQYF.

V is TRBV6-1 and J is TRBJ2-7, with D tentatively TRBD1 or TRBD2 (5 bases each). Trimming removed 4 bases from V and 0 bases from J, with 16 bases in between. Per germline, CDR1 MNHNS and CDR2 SASEGT. The CDR3 is 16 residues long. CDR3 region: CASSVLRGPFSYEQYF. CDR3 sequence (DNA): TGTGCCAGCAGTGTCTTAAGGGGACCGTTCTCCTACGAGCAGTACTTC.

The rearrangement uses TRBV5-1 and TRBJ2-2; 16 bases map to TRBD2. Germline V gives CDR1 SGHRS, CDR2 YFSETQ. Unmatched junction bases numbered 6, after V lost 4 bases and J lost 6 bases. The CDR3 runs to 17 residues. The CDR3 loop is CASSIGTSGRVSGELFF. The CDR3 DNA is TGCGCCAGCAGCATCGGGACTAGCGGGAGGGTCTCCGGGGAGCTGTTTTTT.

Remarks on this clone: Distinct nucleotide sequences in the sample also encode this CDR3. The genes are TRBV29-1 and TRBJ2-1; 8 bases are shared with TRBD2. The germline gives CDR1 SQVTM, CDR2 ANQGSEA. Trimming cost V 1 base and J 3 bases; bases outside gene matches: 2. This CDR3 region has 14 residues. CDR3 residues: CSVEGLAGYNEQFF. CDR3 in DNA: TGCAGCGTTGAAGGCCTAGCGGGCTACAATGAGCAGTTCTTC.

J is TRBJ2-1 and V is TRBV28; TRBD2 matches 9 bases. The CDR3 extends over 15 amino acids. CDR1 is MDHEN and CDR2 is SYDVKM in the germline V gene. V dropped 4 bases and J dropped 10; count of bases not matched to a gene: 11. The CDR3, as DNA: TGTGCCAGCAGTTCCCGTTTATTAGCGGGGGACGAGCAGTTCTTC. This sequence encodes CASSSRLLAGDEQFF.

Points on this clone: This sample includes further DNA sequences coding for the same CDR3. The chain recombines TRBV28 with TRBJ1-5, with D unresolved. The germline V gene has CDR1 MDHEN and CDR2 SYDVKM. The length of the CDR3 is 12 residues. Trimming removed 4 bases from V and 4 bases from J, with 5 bases in between. The CDR3 region is CASSSGNQPQHF. CDR3 bases: TGTGCCAGCAGTTCAGGAAATCAGCCCCAGCATTTT.

The chain has TRBV7-9 and TRBJ2-2, with a weak D call TRBD1 (6 bases). The germline V gene encodes CDR1 SEHNR and CDR2 FQNEAQ (reference sequence). CDR3 length: 16 residues. Trimming shortened V by 8 bases and J by 0 bases, and 16 bases separated the two germline ends. This chain's CDR3 is CASHPEGVTNTGELFF. CDR3 sequence (DNA): TGTGCCAGCCACCCAGAGGGGGTTACGAACACCGGGGAGCTGTTTTTT.

In its sample, this clone was seen a few times. V usage is TRBV5-6 and J usage is TRBJ2-7; the D is unclear. Trimming stripped 0 bases from V and 5 bases from J, with 9 bases between. This CDR3 has 13 residues. Germline CDR1 SGHDT, CDR2 YYEEEE. The CDR3 sequence is CASSLGGSNEQYF. Here the CDR3 DNA reads TGTGCCAGCAGCTTGGGGGGTAGCAACGAGCAGTACTTC.

The CDR3 spells CASSGTGIIYDGYTF. CDR3 coding DNA: TGTGCCAGCAGCGGTACAGGGATTATATACGATGGCTACACCTTC. The chain employs TRBV7-9 and TRBJ1-2; D is perhaps TRBD1 (6 bases). V was cut by 5 bases and J by 6 bases, with 19 bases left in between. Germline CDR1 is SEHNR and CDR2 is FQNEAQ (reference sequence). The CDR3 is made up of 15 amino acids.

The chain employs TRBV14 and TRBJ2-7; maybe TRBD2 (6 bases). Germline lookup yields CDR1 SGHDN and CDR2 FVKESK. The CDR3 contains 14 residues. With 1 base removed from V and 3 bases from J, the gap between germline ends came to 10 bases. The CDR3 region has the DNA TGTGCCAGCAGCCAAGCGGGAGCTTACTACGAGCAGTACTTC. Protein: CASSQAGAYYEQYF.

The chain uses TRBV28 and TRBJ2-3; TRBD2 aligns across 13 bases. J gave up 3 bases and V 4 bases, and 4 bases lay outside the gene matches. This CDR3 comprises 16 residues. Germline lookup yields CDR1 MDHEN and CDR2 SYDVKM. The CDR3 DNA reads TGTGCCAGCAGTTCTCCGGGACTAGCGGGAACAGATACGCAGTATTTT. Amino acid sequence: CASSSPGLAGTDTQYF.

The chain has TRBV5-4 and TRBJ1-2; the match to TRBD1 covers 10 bases. CDR1 is SGHNT and CDR2 is YYREEE in the germline V gene (reference sequence). The V segment lost 3 bases and the J segment 7 bases; nucleotides outside the gene matches: 9. CDR3 size: 15 residues. The chain's CDR3 is CASSWDRGGLRGYTF. CDR3 DNA: TGTGCCAGCAGCTGGGACAGGGGTGGCTTGCGTGGCTACACCTTC. The full variable domain, with the rest looked up from reference TRBV5-4 and TRBJ1-2, is ETGVTQSPTHLIKTRGQQVTLRCSSQSGHNTVSWYQQALGQGPQFIFQYYREEENGRGNFPPRFSGLQFPNYSSELNVNALELDDSALYLCASSWDRGGLRGYTFGSGTRLTVV.

The chain is built from TRBV7-6 and TRBJ2-7; 7 bases align to TRBD1. The CDR3 consists of 14 residues. Germline lookup yields CDR1 SGHVS and CDR2 FNYEAQ. The V segment lost 5 bases and the J segment 3 bases; nucleotides outside the gene matches: 7. The CDR3 reads CASSPMTGNYEQYF. CDR3 nucleotides: TGTGCCAGCAGCCCTATGACAGGGAACTACGAGCAGTACTTC. Full variable domain (remainder filled in from reference TRBV7-6 and TRBJ2-7): GAGVSQSPRYKVTKRGQDVALRCDPISGHVSLYWYRQALGQGPEFLTYFNYEAQQDKSGLPNDRFSAERPEGSISTLTIQRTEQRDSAMYRCASSPMTGNYEQYFGPGTRLTVT.

This sequence joins TRBV5-1 and TRBJ2-7, with D perhaps TRBD2 (6 bases). Trimming took off 4 bases at V and 1 base at J, with 12 bases between the two ends. Germline V gene data show CDR1 as SGHRS and CDR2 as YFSETQ. This CDR3 region has 14 residues. CDR3 sequence: CASSPTGTSYEQYF. The CDR3 bases are TGCGCCAGCAGCCCTACCGGGACTTCCTACGAGCAGTACTTC.

This chain connects TRBV7-2 to TRBJ2-7, with TRBD2 matching over 8 bases. J gave up 2 bases and V 5 bases, and 8 bases lay outside the gene matches. Germline V gene data show CDR1 as SGHTA and CDR2 as FQGNSA. The CDR3 sequence is 15 residues long. DNA for the CDR3: TGTGCCAGCAGCCCTAGTCTGGGACTAGCCTACGAGCAGTACTTC. It encodes CASSPSLGLAYEQYF.

This clone came up once. This sequence joins TRBV7-9 and TRBJ2-7; a weak D match, TRBD2 (6 bases). Germline V lookup: CDR1 SEHNR, CDR2 FQNEAQ (reference sequence). V was shortened by 5 bases and J by 7 bases, with 24 bases between the two germline ends. This CDR3 is 16 amino acids long. The CDR3 sequence: CASSLSEVAGGSEQYF. CDR3 nucleotide sequence: TGTGCCAGCAGCCTCTCCGAGGTCGCTGGGGGGAGTGAGCAGTACTTC.

This chain links TRBV6-5 with TRBJ2-7; D is possibly TRBD2 (5 bases). Germline V gene data show CDR1 as MNHEY and CDR2 as SVGAGI. The germline V and J ends were trimmed by 4 bases and 0 bases, with 10 bases remaining between them. This CDR3 region has 14 residues. The CDR3: CASSSFRGSYEQYF. CDR3 in DNA: TGTGCCAGCAGTTCCTTTCGGGGCTCCTACGAGCAGTACTTC.

The chain joins TRBV11-2 to TRBJ2-3; D gene unclear. Trimming cost V 1 base and J 2 bases, with 10 bases left between them. Germline assignment: CDR1 SGHAT and CDR2 FQNNGV. CDR3 length: 15 amino acids. The CDR3, as DNA: TGTGCCAGCAGCTTAGTTCCCATAACCACAGATACGCAGTATTTT. It specifies CASSLVPITTDTQYF.

The gene calls are TRBV11-3 and TRBJ1-1; D is possibly TRBD1 (6 bases). The CDR3 totals 16 residues. Germline CDR1 is SGHNT and CDR2 is YENEEA. Trimming stripped 0 bases from V and 4 bases from J, with 15 bases between. CDR3 sequence reads: CASSLEQGSKVTEAFF. CDR3 coding DNA: TGTGCCAGCAGCTTAGAACAGGGTTCAAAGGTCACTGAAGCTTTCTTT. The variable domain in full, with the rest retrieved from reference TRBV11-3 and TRBJ1-1, is EAGVVQSPRYKIIEKKQPVAFWCNPISGHNTLYWYLQNLGQGPELLIRYENEEAVDDSQLPKDRFSAERLKGVDSTLKIQPAELGDSAVYLCASSLEQGSKVTEAFFGQGTRLTVV.

This sequence joins TRBV4-2 and TRBJ2-5; 7 positions match TRBD1. The DNA end is a closer match to TRBJ2-7, so the J assignment may be wrong. Germline CDR1 and CDR2: LGHNA and YNFKEQ. CDR3 length: 15 amino acids. The CDR3 sequence is CASSHPDRANYEQYF. The CDR3 nucleotides are TGTGCCAGCAGCCACCCAGACAGGGCAAACTACGAGCAGTACTTC.

The chain links TRBV4-1 to TRBJ2-1, with a tentative D call TRBD1 (6 bases). Trimming pared 0 bases from V and 11 bases from J, leaving 11 bases between. The length of the CDR3 is 13 residues. Germline CDR1 reads MGHRA; CDR2 reads YSYEKL. CDR3 residues: CASSQDGGYQQFF. The CDR3 nucleotides are TGCGCCAGCAGCCAAGATGGGGGCTACCAGCAGTTCTTC.

The chain links TRBV7-2 to TRBJ2-7; 8 positions match TRBD2. J was trimmed by 2 bases and V by 2 bases; bases with no gene match: 5. Germline assignment: CDR1 SGHTA and CDR2 FQGNSA. The CDR3 is made up of 15 amino acids. CDR3 sequence reads: CASSLFSGTTYEQYF. For the CDR3, the DNA is TGTGCCAGCAGCTTATTTAGCGGGACCACCTACGAGCAGTACTTC.

The chain is built from TRBV2 and TRBJ1-1, with D possibly TRBD1 on 5 matching bases. CDR1 and CDR2 from the germline V gene are SNHLY and FYNNEI. V lost 7 bases and J 0 bases, leaving 9 bases between the germline ends. This CDR3 is built from 13 residues. CDR3 residues: CASTRTLNTEAFF. CDR3 coding DNA: TGTGCCAGCACCCGGACACTGAACACTGAAGCTTTCTTT.

The chain employs TRBV6-5 and TRBJ1-1; no definite D call. V was trimmed by 7 bases and J by 1 base, leaving 10 bases between them. The CDR3 has 13 residues. Germline CDR1 is MNHEY and CDR2 is SVGAGI. The CDR3 region is CASNQEPNTEAFF. The CDR3 region has the DNA TGTGCCAGCAACCAGGAACCGAACACTGAAGCTTTCTTT.